The 24 T cell receptor beta chains presented below share a single source sample, sequenced in a study of a mutant IDH1 vaccine in newly diagnosed glioma. For these TCRs, the target antigens are not known. Noted time point: week 35, safety follow-up. Topical imiquimod accompanied each vaccine dose, which consisted of 300 ug of mutant IDH1 20-mer peptide. Produced via immunoSEQ multiplex PCR; TCRdb's table is partial and in-frame only. The table shows about 27,000 clones, with roughly 85% occurring only once. Material: PBMCs, obtained from a glioma patient whose treatment included an IDH1 peptide vaccine. Receptor source: a man between 25 and 39 years old with glioma.

The CDR3 protein is CASSPRQRAEQPQHF. The CDR3 nucleotides are TGTGCCAGCAGCCCACGACAGAGGGCGGAGCAGCCCCAGCATTTT. V gene TRBV6-5 combines with J gene TRBJ1-5; D possibly corresponds to TRBD1 (5 bases). Germline CDR1 is MNHEY and CDR2 is SVGAGI. The CDR3 is 15 residues long. The ends were cut back, 6 bases at V and 7 bases at J, with 19 bases in the middle.

The genes are TRBV13 and TRBJ1-6; no firm D call. This CDR3 has 13 residues. Germline V gene sequence: CDR1 PRHDT, CDR2 FYEKMQ (reference sequence). V was cut by 3 bases and J by 7 bases, with 7 bases left in between. The CDR3 bases are TGTGCCAGCAGCTTTGGGCGGAATTCACCCCTCCACTTT. This gives the protein CASSFGRNSPLHF.

The rearrangement uses TRBV9 and TRBJ2-7; maybe TRBD1 (6 bases). This CDR3 comprises 16 residues. Trimming took off 0 bases at V and 1 base at J, with 14 bases between the two ends. Looked up from germline, CDR1 is SGDLS and CDR2 is YYNGEE. Here the CDR3 DNA reads TGTGCCAGCAGCGTAGGGGCAGGGGCCGGTTCCTACGAGCAGTACTTC. This sequence encodes CASSVGAGAGSYEQYF.

The rearrangement links TRBV28 to TRBJ2-7; D not certain. CDR1 MDHEN and CDR2 SYDVKM come from the germline V gene. The CDR3 is 14 amino acids. Trimming removed 7 bases from V and 1 base from J, with 14 bases in between. The CDR3 DNA follows: TGTGCCAGCATTTGCCTGCAGGCTTCCTACGAGCAGTACTTC. Protein sequence: CASICLQASYEQYF.

This clone occurred once. DNA of the CDR3: TGCGCCAGCAGCATAGGACAGTCGATGAACACTGAAGCTTTCTTT. This gives the protein CASSIGQSMNTEAFF. The rearrangement links TRBV5-1 to TRBJ1-1, with D possibly being TRBD1 (6 bases). Germline CDR1 reads SGHRS; CDR2 reads YFSETQ. Trimming removed 4 bases from V and 0 bases from J, with 13 bases in between. The CDR3 has 15 amino acids.

V usage is TRBV7-8 and J usage is TRBJ1-1; a possible D gene is TRBD1 (5 bases). This CDR3 spans 15 amino acids. Trimming removed 1 base at V and 0 bases at J, with 9 bases between. CDR1 SGHVS and CDR2 FQNEAQ come from the germline V gene. CDR3 region: CASSLGGVLNTEAFF. Here the CDR3 DNA reads TGTGCCAGCAGCTTAGGGGGGGTTTTGAACACTGAAGCTTTCTTT.

The genes are TRBV5-1 and TRBJ2-7, with 10 positions matching TRBD2. V lost 4 bases to trimming and J lost 6 bases; unmatched junction nucleotides: 13. The germline gives CDR1 SGHRS, CDR2 YFSETQ. The CDR3 is 16 residues long. The CDR3 sequence: CASSHSPLAGASEQYF. The CDR3 nucleotides read TGCGCCAGCAGCCACTCACCCCTAGCGGGGGCCTCCGAGCAGTACTTC.

The chain recombines TRBV5-1 with TRBJ1-1; 7 bases fit TRBD1. This CDR3 region has 14 residues. From germline, CDR1 is SGHRS and CDR2 YFSETQ. V lost 6 bases, J lost 1 base, and 6 bases stayed unmatched. The CDR3 nucleotides are TGCGCCAGCAACGTACAGGGGCGGAACACTGAAGCTTTCTTT. Encoded protein: CASNVQGRNTEAFF.

The rearrangement joins TRBV4-1 to TRBJ2-3; D might be TRBD1 or TRBD2, each matching 5 bases. Between the trimmed V and J ends, which lost 0 bases and 5 bases, there was a span of 18 bases. The CDR3 totals 17 residues. Per the germline V gene, CDR1 is MGHRA and CDR2 is YSYEKL. CDR3 in DNA: TGCGCCAGCAGCCAAGACCCTGTCGGGACCCCCAGAGATACGCAGTATTTT. Residues: CASSQDPVGTPRDTQYF.

V usage is TRBV7-9 and J usage is TRBJ1-3; TRBD1 aligns across 7 bases. J gave up 0 bases and V 5 bases, and 16 bases lay outside the gene matches. The germline V gene encodes CDR1 SEHNR and CDR2 FQNEAQ (reference sequence). The CDR3 loop spans 19 amino acids. The CDR3 protein is CASSPAGTEILVSGNTIYF. The CDR3 DNA follows: TGTGCCAGCAGCCCGGCCGGGACAGAAATTCTTGTCTCTGGAAACACCATATATTTT.

V and J are TRBV4-1 and TRBJ1-4; D call uncertain. Between the trimmed V and J ends, which lost 3 bases and 5 bases, there was a span of 7 bases. Germline CDR1 MGHRA, CDR2 YSYEKL. The CDR3 covers 13 residues. The CDR3, as DNA: TGCGCCAGCAGCCAGAGACGGAATGAAAAACTGTTTTTT. Protein product: CASSQRRNEKLFF.

This clone was observed a handful of times. The chain combines TRBV6-5 with TRBJ1-1, with D hard to call. CDR1 MNHEY and CDR2 SVGAGI come from the germline V gene. V was pared by 5 bases and J by 3 bases, with 10 bases between. The CDR3 is 13 residues long. This chain's CDR3 is CASSLTADTEAFF. The DNA of the CDR3 is TGTGCCAGCAGTCTGACGGCCGACACTGAAGCTTTCTTT.

The chain recombines TRBV4-1 with TRBJ1-1; 9 bases fit TRBD1. The junction had 7 bases not matched to a gene; V was cut back by 1 base and J by 4 bases. This CDR3 contains 16 residues. Germline CDR1 reads MGHRA; CDR2 reads YSYEKL. The CDR3 sequence: CASSQGTGDGGTEAFF. CDR3 DNA sequence: TGCGCCAGCAGCCAAGGGACAGGGGATGGTGGCACTGAAGCTTTCTTT.

The CDR3 sequence is CASSLSQGWGNYEQYF. In DNA form, the CDR3 reads TGTGCCAGCAGTTTATCACAGGGGTGGGGTAACTACGAGCAGTACTTC. The J gene is TRBJ2-7, the V gene TRBV27; 7 nucleotides match TRBD1. The CDR3 contains 16 residues. Germline assignment: CDR1 MNHEY and CDR2 SMNVEV (reference sequence). Trimming removed 0 bases from V and 3 bases from J; junction bases left unmatched: 8.

The rearrangement joins TRBV2 to TRBJ2-2, with D perhaps matching TRBD1 (5 bases). Germline loops: CDR1 SNHLY, CDR2 FYNNEI. V gave up 0 bases and J gave up 7 bases, with 18 bases separating them. The CDR3 is made up of 17 amino acids. CDR3: CASSEALPDTGDGELFF. The DNA of the CDR3 is TGTGCCAGCAGTGAAGCGCTTCCGGACACCGGCGACGGGGAGCTGTTTTTT.

V gene TRBV9 combines with J gene TRBJ2-1, with 12 nucleotides matching TRBD2. V lost 5 bases, J lost 0 bases, and 12 bases stayed unmatched. Per the germline V gene, CDR1 is SGDLS and CDR2 is YYNGEE. There are 19 residues in the CDR3. DNA for the CDR3: TGTGCCAGCAGTGGGGGACTAGCGGGCCCTAGAAGCTCCTACAATGAGCAGTTCTTC. Its protein product is CASSGGLAGPRSSYNEQFF. The complete variable domain, with remaining parts taken from reference TRBV9 and TRBJ2-1, reads DSGVTQTPKHLITATGQRVTLRCSPRSGDLSVYWYQQSLDQGLQFLIQYYNGEERAKGNILERFSAQQFPDLHSELNLSSLELGDSALYFCASSGGLAGPRSSYNEQFFGPGTRLTVL.

This sequence joins TRBV28 and TRBJ1-2, with D maybe TRBD1 (6 bases). The CDR3 has 12 residues. The germline CDR1 and CDR2 sequences are MDHEN and SYDVKM. V lost 3 bases to trimming and J lost 8 bases, with 10 bases between them. The CDR3 sequence: CASSLGAGGYTF. The CDR3 DNA is TGTGCCAGCAGTTTGGGGGCCGGGGGCTACACCTTC.

This clone was observed a single time. The genes are TRBV7-9 and TRBJ2-1; unclear D gene. The V gene's germline CDR1 is SEHNR and CDR2 FQNEAQ (reference sequence). The CDR3 totals 17 residues. V lost 4 bases to trimming and J lost 1 base, with 17 bases between them. CDR3: CASSYHLESRSYNEQFF. The CDR3 region has the DNA TGTGCCAGCAGCTACCATTTGGAGTCTAGATCCTACAATGAGCAGTTCTTC.

The J gene is TRBJ2-5, the V gene TRBV5-1, with D hard to call. CDR3 length equals 12 residues. V shed 9 bases and J shed 7 bases, with 16 bases lying between them. CDR1 is SGHRS, CDR2 YFSETQ, per germline. The CDR3, as DNA: TGCGCCACCAAGGGCATTTTCGGGACCCAGTACTTC. Protein: CATKGIFGTQYF.

V is TRBV11-2 and J is TRBJ1-2; maybe TRBD1 (5 bases). This CDR3 has 13 residues. Germline values: CDR1 SGHAT, CDR2 FQNNGV. V was clipped by 2 bases and J by 7 bases, with 11 bases between them. CDR3 region: CASSLPTVSGYTF. In nucleotides, the CDR3 is TGTGCCAGCAGCTTACCGACAGTTAGTGGCTACACCTTC.

This rearrangement joins TRBV4-3 to TRBJ1-2, with D unclear. This CDR3 has 15 amino acids. Germline CDR1 is LGHNA and CDR2 is YSLEER. The V end was cut by 0 bases, the J end by 4 bases, with 12 bases between. The CDR3 sequence is CASSQEGREIYGYTF. CDR3 nucleotide sequence: TGCGCCAGCAGCCAAGAAGGGAGGGAGATCTATGGCTACACCTTC.

This chain joins TRBV2 and TRBJ2-7, with D possibly matching TRBD2 (6 bases). Per the germline V gene, CDR1 is SNHLY and CDR2 is FYNNEI. CDR3 size: 14 residues. Trimming left V 6 bases short and J 0 bases short, with 12 bases between. The CDR3 DNA is TGTGCCAGCAGAACTAGCTTTTCCTCCTACGAGCAGTACTTC. This codes for CASRTSFSSYEQYF.

This chain joins TRBV6-4 and TRBJ2-7; 8 nucleotides agree with TRBD2. This CDR3 has 15 residues. The germline V gene has CDR1 MRHNA and CDR2 SNTAGT. Trimming cost V 0 bases and J 7 bases; bases outside gene matches: 8. This CDR3 reads CASSDSTSGAHEQYF. The CDR3 DNA reads TGTGCCAGCAGTGACTCTACTAGCGGAGCCCATGAGCAGTACTTC.

The chain uses TRBV6-6 and TRBJ1-5; the D is unclear. V was shortened by 6 bases and J by 0 bases, with 12 bases between the two germline ends. The CDR3 is made up of 15 amino acids. Germline CDR1 MNHNY, CDR2 SVGAGI (reference sequence). The CDR3 DNA reads as TGTGCCAGCAGCAACACCGGGGATAGCAATCAGCCCCAGCATTTT. It specifies CASSNTGDSNQPQHF.